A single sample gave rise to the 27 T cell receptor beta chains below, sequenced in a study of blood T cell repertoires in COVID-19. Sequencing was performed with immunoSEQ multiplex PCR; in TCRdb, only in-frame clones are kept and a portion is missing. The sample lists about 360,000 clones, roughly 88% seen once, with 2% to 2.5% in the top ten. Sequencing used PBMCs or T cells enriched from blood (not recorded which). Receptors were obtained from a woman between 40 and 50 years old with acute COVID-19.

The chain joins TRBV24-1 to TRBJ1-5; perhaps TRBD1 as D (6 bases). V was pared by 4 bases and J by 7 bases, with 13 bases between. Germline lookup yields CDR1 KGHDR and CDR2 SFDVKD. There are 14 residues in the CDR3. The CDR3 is CATSESGTQQPQHF. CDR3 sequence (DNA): TGTGCCACCAGTGAATCGGGGACACAACAGCCCCAGCATTTT.

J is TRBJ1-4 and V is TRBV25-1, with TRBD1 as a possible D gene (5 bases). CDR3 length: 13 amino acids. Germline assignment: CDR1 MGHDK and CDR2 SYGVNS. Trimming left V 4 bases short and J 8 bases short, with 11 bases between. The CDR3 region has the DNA TGTGCCAGCAGTGGGGCAGGGAGGGAAAAACTGTTTTTT. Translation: CASSGAGREKLFF.

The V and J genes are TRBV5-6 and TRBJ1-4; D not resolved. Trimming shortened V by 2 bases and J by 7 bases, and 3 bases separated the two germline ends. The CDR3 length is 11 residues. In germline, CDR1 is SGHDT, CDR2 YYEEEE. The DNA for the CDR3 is TGTGCCAGCAGCTTCAGTGAAAAACTGTTTTTT. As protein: CASSFSEKLFF.

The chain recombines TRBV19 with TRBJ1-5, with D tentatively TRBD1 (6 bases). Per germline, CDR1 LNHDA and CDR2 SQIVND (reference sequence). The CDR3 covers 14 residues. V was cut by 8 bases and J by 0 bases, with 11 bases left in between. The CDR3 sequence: CASSGVYSNQPQHF. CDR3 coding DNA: TGTGCCAGTTCAGGGGTTTATAGCAATCAGCCCCAGCATTTT.

The DNA for the CDR3 is TGTGCCAGCACCGATGGGACAGGGGCCAGTAACTATGGCTACACCTTC. This translates into CASTDGTGASNYGYTF. V usage is TRBV25-1 and J usage is TRBJ1-2; TRBD1 matches at 10 bases. In germline, CDR1 is MGHDK, CDR2 SYGVNS. Trimming took 7 bases from V and 1 from J; bases not matched to a gene: 9. This CDR3 has 16 residues.

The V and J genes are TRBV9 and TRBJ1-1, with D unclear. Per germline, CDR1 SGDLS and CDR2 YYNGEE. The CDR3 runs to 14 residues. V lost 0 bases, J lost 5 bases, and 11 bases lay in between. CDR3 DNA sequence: TGTGCCAGCAGCGTAGGCGGGGAACGAACTGAAGCTTTCTTT. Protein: CASSVGGERTEAFF.

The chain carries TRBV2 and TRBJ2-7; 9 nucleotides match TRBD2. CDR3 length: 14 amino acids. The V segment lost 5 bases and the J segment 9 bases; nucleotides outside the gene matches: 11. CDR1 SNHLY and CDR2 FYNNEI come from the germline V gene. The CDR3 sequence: CASSPLAGPYGQYF. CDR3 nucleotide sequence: TGTGCCAGCAGTCCCCTAGCGGGGCCATATGGGCAGTACTTC.

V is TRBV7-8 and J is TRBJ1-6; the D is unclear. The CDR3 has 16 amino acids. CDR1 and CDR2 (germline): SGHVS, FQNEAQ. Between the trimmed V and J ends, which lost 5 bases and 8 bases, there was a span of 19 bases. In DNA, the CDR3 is TGTGCCAGCAGCCCAGAAGGTCACCCCGGGGATTCACCCCTCCACTTT. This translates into CASSPEGHPGDSPLHF.

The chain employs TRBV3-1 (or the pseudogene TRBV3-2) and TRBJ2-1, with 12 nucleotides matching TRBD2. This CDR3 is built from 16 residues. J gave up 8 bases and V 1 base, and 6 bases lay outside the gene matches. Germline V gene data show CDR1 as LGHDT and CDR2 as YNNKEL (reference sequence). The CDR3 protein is CASSQAVTSGGDEQFF. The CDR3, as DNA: TGTGCCAGCAGCCAAGCCGTGACTAGCGGGGGCGATGAGCAGTTCTTC.

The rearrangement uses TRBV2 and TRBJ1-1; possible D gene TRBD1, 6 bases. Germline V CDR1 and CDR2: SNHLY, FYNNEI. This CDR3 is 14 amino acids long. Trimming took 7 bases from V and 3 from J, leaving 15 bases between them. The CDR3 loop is CASTTQGLDTEAFF. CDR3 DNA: TGTGCCAGCACCACACAGGGTCTGGACACTGAAGCTTTCTTT.

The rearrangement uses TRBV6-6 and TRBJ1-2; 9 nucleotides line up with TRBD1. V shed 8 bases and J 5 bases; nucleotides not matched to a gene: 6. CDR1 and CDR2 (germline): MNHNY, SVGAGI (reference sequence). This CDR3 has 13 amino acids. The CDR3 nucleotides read TGTGCCAGCCGCCCGGGGACAGGGTATGGCTACACCTTC. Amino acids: CASRPGTGYGYTF.

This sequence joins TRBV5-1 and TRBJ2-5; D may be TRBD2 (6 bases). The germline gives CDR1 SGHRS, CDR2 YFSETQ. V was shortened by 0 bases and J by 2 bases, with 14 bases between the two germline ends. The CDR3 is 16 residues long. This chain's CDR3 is CASSLESGDGQETQYF. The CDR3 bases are TGCGCCAGCAGCTTGGAATCGGGGGATGGGCAAGAGACCCAGTACTTC.

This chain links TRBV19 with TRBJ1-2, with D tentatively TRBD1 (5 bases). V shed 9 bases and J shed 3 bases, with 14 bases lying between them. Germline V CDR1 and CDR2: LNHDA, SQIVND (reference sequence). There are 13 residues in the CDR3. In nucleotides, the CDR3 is TGTGCCAGCCGGCCCGCGGGGGACTATGGCTACACCTTC. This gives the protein CASRPAGDYGYTF.

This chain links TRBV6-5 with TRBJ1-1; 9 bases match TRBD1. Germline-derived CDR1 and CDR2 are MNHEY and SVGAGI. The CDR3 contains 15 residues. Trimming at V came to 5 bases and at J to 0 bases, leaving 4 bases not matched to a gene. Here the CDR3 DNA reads TGTGCCAGCAGTAGGACAGGGGACTTGAACACTGAAGCTTTCTTT. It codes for CASSRTGDLNTEAFF.

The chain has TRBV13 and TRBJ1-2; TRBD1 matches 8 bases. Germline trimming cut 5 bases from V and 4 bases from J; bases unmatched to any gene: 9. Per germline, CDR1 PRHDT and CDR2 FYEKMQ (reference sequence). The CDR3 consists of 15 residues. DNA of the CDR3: TGTGCCAGCAGCAGGATCAGGGGGCGCCTCTATGGCTACACCTTC. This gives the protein CASSRIRGRLYGYTF.

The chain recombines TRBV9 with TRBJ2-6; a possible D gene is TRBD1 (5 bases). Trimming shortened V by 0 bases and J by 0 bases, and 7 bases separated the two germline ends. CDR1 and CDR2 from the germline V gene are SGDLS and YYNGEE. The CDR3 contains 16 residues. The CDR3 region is CASSVAGYSGANVLTF. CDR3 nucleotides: TGTGCCAGCAGCGTAGCAGGGTACTCTGGGGCCAACGTCCTGACTTTC.

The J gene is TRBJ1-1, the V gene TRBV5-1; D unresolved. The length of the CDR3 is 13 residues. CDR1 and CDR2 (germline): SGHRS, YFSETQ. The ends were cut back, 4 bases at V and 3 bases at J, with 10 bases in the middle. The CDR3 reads CASSLNADTEAFF. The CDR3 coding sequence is TGCGCCAGCAGCCTCAACGCGGACACTGAAGCTTTCTTT. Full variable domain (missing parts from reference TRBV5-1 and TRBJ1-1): KAGVTQTPRYLIKTRGQQVTLSCSPISGHRSVSWYQQTPGQGLQFLFEYFSETQRNKGNFPGRFSGRQFSNSRSEMNVSTLELGDSALYLCASSLNADTEAFFGQGTRLTVV.

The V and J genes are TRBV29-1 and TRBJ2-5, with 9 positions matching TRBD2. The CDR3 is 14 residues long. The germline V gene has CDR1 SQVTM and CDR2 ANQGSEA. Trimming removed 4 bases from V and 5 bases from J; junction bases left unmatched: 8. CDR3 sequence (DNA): TGCAGCGTTGCGAATAGCGGGGGACCTGAGACCCAGTACTTC. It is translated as CSVANSGGPETQYF. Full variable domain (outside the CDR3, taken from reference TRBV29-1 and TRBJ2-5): SAVISQKPSRDICQRGTSLTIQCQVDSQVTMMFWYRQQPGQSLTLIATANQGSEATYESGFVIDKFPISRPNLTFSTLTVSNMSPEDSSIYLCSVANSGGPETQYFGPGTRLLVL.

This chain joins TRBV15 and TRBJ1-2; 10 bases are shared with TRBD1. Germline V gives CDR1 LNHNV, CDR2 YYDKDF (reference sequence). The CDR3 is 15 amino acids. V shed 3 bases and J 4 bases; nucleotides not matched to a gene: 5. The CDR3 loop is CATSSRDRGFYGYTF. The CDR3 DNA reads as TGTGCCACCAGCAGCCGGGACAGGGGCTTCTATGGCTACACCTTC.

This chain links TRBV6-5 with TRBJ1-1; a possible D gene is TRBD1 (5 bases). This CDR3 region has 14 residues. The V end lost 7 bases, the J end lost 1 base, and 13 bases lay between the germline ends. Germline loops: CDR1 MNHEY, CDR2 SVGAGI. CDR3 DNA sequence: TGTGCCAGCATCAGACAGCGAGGGAACACTGAAGCTTTCTTT. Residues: CASIRQRGNTEAFF.

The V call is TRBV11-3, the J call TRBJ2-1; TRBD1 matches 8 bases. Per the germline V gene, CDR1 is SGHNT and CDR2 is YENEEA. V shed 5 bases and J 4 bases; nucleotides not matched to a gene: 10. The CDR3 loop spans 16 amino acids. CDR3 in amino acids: CASSVTGTGVYNEQFF. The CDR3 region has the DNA TGTGCCAGCAGCGTGACCGGGACAGGAGTATACAATGAGCAGTTCTTC.

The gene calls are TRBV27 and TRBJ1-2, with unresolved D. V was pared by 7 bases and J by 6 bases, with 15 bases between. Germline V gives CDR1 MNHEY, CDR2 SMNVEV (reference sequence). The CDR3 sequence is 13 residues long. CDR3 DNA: TGTGCCAGCACCTCCGGGCGCGGGGATGGCTACACCTTC. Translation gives CASTSGRGDGYTF.

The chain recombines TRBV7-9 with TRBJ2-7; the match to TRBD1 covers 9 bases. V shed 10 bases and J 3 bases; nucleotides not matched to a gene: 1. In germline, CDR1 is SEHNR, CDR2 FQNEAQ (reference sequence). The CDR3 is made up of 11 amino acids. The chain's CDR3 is CATGQGYEQYF. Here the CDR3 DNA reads TGTGCCACGGGACAGGGCTACGAGCAGTACTTC.

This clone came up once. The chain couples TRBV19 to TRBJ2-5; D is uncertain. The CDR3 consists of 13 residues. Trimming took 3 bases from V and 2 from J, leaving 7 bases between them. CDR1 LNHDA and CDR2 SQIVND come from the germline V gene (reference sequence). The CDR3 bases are TGTGCCAGTAGTATGGAGCTGCAAGAGACCCAGTACTTC. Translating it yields CASSMELQETQYF.

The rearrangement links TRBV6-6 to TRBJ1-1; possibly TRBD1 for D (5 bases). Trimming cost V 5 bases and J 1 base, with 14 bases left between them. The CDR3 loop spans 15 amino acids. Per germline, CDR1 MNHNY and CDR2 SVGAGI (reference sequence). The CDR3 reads CASSTPGRANTEAFF. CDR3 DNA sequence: TGTGCCAGCAGTACACCGGGCAGGGCGAACACTGAAGCTTTCTTT.

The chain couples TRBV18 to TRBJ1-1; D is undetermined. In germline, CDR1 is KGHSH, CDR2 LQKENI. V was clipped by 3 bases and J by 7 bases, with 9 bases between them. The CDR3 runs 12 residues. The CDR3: CASSPESVEAFF. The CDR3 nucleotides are TGTGCCAGCTCACCGGAGAGTGTTGAAGCTTTCTTT.

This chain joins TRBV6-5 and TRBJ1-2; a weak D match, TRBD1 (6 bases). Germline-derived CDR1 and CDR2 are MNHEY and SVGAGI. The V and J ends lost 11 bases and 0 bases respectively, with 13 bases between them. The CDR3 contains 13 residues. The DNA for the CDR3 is TGTGCCGTCACCAGGGGAGCTAACTATGGCTACACCTTC. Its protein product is CAVTRGANYGYTF.